These 9 T cell receptor beta chains originate from one sample sequenced in a study of identical twins. TCRdb re-called the 5' RACE reads through MiXCR, storing one row per CDR3 protein. This sample has 1.5 million to 2 million distinct CDR3 sequences, with about 30% found just once. The specimen sequenced was cord blood. These receptor sequences come from a newborn girl in good health.

This chain joins TRBV20-1 and TRBJ2-7; D uncertain. The germline CDR1 and CDR2 sequences are DFQATT and SNEGSKA (reference sequence). This CDR3 is built from 11 residues. V gave up 5 bases and J gave up 2 bases, with 7 bases separating them. DNA of the CDR3: TGCAGTGCTGCTGGCGCCTACGAGCAGTACTTC. It codes for CSAAGAYEQYF.

The chain links TRBV7-9 to TRBJ1-1; D remains unclear. The germline V gene has CDR1 SEHNR and CDR2 FQNEAQ (reference sequence). CDR3 length: 13 amino acids. V lost 8 bases, J lost 10 bases, and 20 bases lay in between. The CDR3 reads CASGTYGIYPAFF. DNA of the CDR3: TGTGCCAGCGGCACATACGGGATATATCCAGCTTTCTTT. Full variable domain (remainder filled in from reference TRBV7-9 and TRBJ1-1): DTGVSQNPRHKITKRGQNVTFRCDPISEHNRLYWYRQTLGQGPEFLTYFQNEAQLEKSRLLSDRFSAERPKGSFSTLEIQRTEQGDSAMYLCASGTYGIYPAFFGQGTRLTVV.

The chain joins TRBV7-8 to TRBJ1-5; D is ambiguous. Germline V gene sequence: CDR1 SGHVS, CDR2 FQNEAQ. This CDR3 region has 14 residues. V lost 5 bases and J 3 bases, leaving 11 bases between the germline ends. The CDR3 region has the DNA TGTGCCAGCAGCGCCATTTTTGACAATCAGCCCCAGCATTTT. Translation: CASSAIFDNQPQHF.

The V and J genes are TRBV29-1 and TRBJ1-2; D remains ambiguous. This CDR3 is 15 amino acids long. Trimming stripped 4 bases from V and 3 bases from J, with 18 bases between. Germline CDR1 is SQVTM and CDR2 is ANQGSEA. This CDR3 is CSVAPVLVFDYGYTF. Written as DNA, the CDR3 is TGCAGCGTTGCCCCCGTTCTAGTATTTGACTATGGCTACACCTTC.

The CDR3 DNA follows: TGCAGTGCTAGGAGGCAGGTGGGGGACAATCAGCCCCAGCATTTT. Translation: CSARRQVGDNQPQHF. The genes are TRBV20-1 and TRBJ1-5, with a possible D match to TRBD1 (5 bases). The CDR3 sequence is 15 residues long. Germline CDR1 is DFQATT and CDR2 is SNEGSKA (reference sequence). V was pared by 3 bases and J by 3 bases, with 15 bases between.

The V and J genes are TRBV20-1 and TRBJ2-7; 10 bases are shared with TRBD2. The J call may be incorrect, as the DNA end agrees better with TRBJ2-5. Germline V gene sequence: CDR1 DFQATT, CDR2 SNEGSKA (reference sequence). This CDR3 region has 13 residues. This chain's CDR3 is CSANIAGGETQYF. CDR3 DNA: TGCAGTGCCAACATAGCGGGGGGAGAGACCCAGTACTTC.

Only a few counts were recorded for this clonotype. The chain links TRBV12-3 or TRBV12-4 to TRBJ1-6; the match to TRBD1 covers 8 bases. The length of the CDR3 is 14 residues. With V trimmed by 5 bases and J by 8 bases, 5 bases remained unmatched. The CDR3, as DNA: TGTGCCAGCAGTCCGGGACAGGCGCATTCACCCCTCCACTTT. Translating gives CASSPGQAHSPLHF.

The CDR3: CASSLGVVSYGYTF. Written as DNA, the CDR3 is TGCGCCAGCAGCTTGGGAGTAGTTTCATATGGCTACACCTTC. J is TRBJ1-2 and V is TRBV5-1; D unresolved. V lost 0 bases to trimming and J lost 5 bases, with 11 bases between them. Germline CDR1 SGHRS, CDR2 YFSETQ. CDR3 length: 14 amino acids.

This chain joins TRBV10-2 and TRBJ2-2; 10 bases are a match to TRBD1. Germline-derived CDR1 and CDR2 are WSHSY and SAAADI. V was pared by 2 bases and J by 4 bases, with 7 bases of the junction left unmatched. The CDR3 extends over 17 amino acids. The DNA of the CDR3 is TGCGCCAGCAGTGAGACCCGACAGGGGGCTTTCACCGGGGAGCTGTTTTTT. It codes for CASSETRQGAFTGELFF.